The entry that follows covers one T cell receptor (beta chain) sequence. Its antigen remains unknown. TCRdb's copy holds only in-frame clones and misses some; the assay was immunoSEQ multiplex PCR. The repertoire consists of about 980,000 clones, with over 60% occurring once and the leading ten covering around 1.5%. In the CD4+ fraction, cells were divided into CD45RA+ naive and CD45RA-negative memory subsets. This entry comes from a study of shared clonotypes between healthy human individuals. Across the study: Ranging from 18 to 49 in age, donors were two women and a few men.

Germline CDR1 and CDR2: PRHDT and FYEKMQ (reference sequence). The V segment lost 4 bases and the J segment 10 bases; nucleotides outside the gene matches: 13. This CDR3 spans 16 amino acids. Whole-study findings and limits: Only blood samples were collected, and tissue repertoires likely differ.

The receptor's source is a man younger than 35 in good health. The chain joins TRBV13 to TRBJ2-1; 10 positions match TRBD2. The sample taken for sequencing was memory CD4+ T cells sorted from blood. Subset in this sample: CD45RA-negative fraction. CDR3 protein: CASSSTQSGRAYEQFF. The CDR3, as DNA: TGTGCCAGCAGCTCCACACAAAGCGGGAGGGCCTACGAGCAGTTCTTC.